What follows describes a single T cell receptor (beta chain). Its target is not known. The naive CD8 subset, CD45RO-negative cells positively selected for CCR7, excluded terminally differentiated effector memory CD45RA+ cells. This record belongs to a study of shared clonotypes between healthy human individuals. Study-wide results and limits: With a handful of donors compared, around 5% of naive CD4 clonotypes were shared. The diversity represented, both genetic and in exposure history, was limited by few donors.

Method: immunoSEQ multiplex PCR; TCRdb's copy keeps in-frame clones and lacks some. The table has hundreds of thousands of clones, 90% to 97% seen once. Material: naive CD8+ T cells sorted from blood. The receptor was derived from a woman aged 25 to 39 in good health.

CDR3 in amino acids: CASSVRGGGSNYEQYF. CDR3 sequence (DNA): TGTGCCAGCAGTGTAAGAGGGGGCGGCTCAAACTACGAGCAGTACTTC. The J gene is TRBJ2-7, the V gene TRBV27, with 7 bases that match TRBD1. Germline CDR1 and CDR2: MNHEY and SMNVEV (reference sequence). The CDR3 is made up of 16 amino acids. J gave up 3 bases and V 5 bases, and 13 bases lay outside the gene matches.